This is a list of T cell receptor beta chains from one sample in a study of blood T cell repertoires in COVID-19. Profiled with immunoSEQ multiplex PCR; TCRdb holds only in-frame clones, not every one. The table shows 190,000 or so clones, with 80% to 90% occurring only once. The sample taken for sequencing was peripheral blood. These receptors came from a man in his 60s who had recovered from COVID-19. The CDR3 runs from the conserved cysteine through the conserved F or W. The order of the fields is J gene, V gene, D gene, clone size, CDR3 protein, CDR3 DNA. D genes are given only for firm matches. Rows give clone size only sometimes, using once, few, many, or a class for an expanded clone.

j_gene: TRBJ2-2; v_gene: TRBV7-3; d_gene: TRBD2; abundance: -; CDR3aa: CASSTSGGYRTGELFF; CDR3nt: TGTGCCAGCAGCACTAGCGGGGGCTACAGGACCGGGGAGCTGTTTTTT
j_gene: TRBJ2-1; v_gene: TRBV5-1; d_gene: TRBD2; abundance: once; CDR3aa: CASSLATSSGRAIYNEQFF; CDR3nt: TGCGCCAGCAGCTTGGCCACGAGTAGCGGGAGGGCCATCTACAATGAGCAGTTCTTC
j_gene: TRBJ2-5; v_gene: TRBV10-2; d_gene: -; abundance: -; CDR3aa: CASSESSETQYF; CDR3nt: TGCGCCAGCAGTGAGTCGTCGGAGACCCAGTACTTC
j_gene: TRBJ2-7; v_gene: TRBV9; d_gene: TRBD1; abundance: -; CDR3aa: CASSVTPGQGSYEQYF; CDR3nt: TGTGCCAGCAGCGTTACCCCGGGACAGGGTTCCTACGAGCAGTACTTC
j_gene: TRBJ1-1; v_gene: TRBV12-3/TRBV12-4; d_gene: -; abundance: -; CDR3aa: CASSSVVRGAFF; CDR3nt: TGTGCCAGCAGTTCCGTTGTTAGGGGAGCTTTCTTT
j_gene: TRBJ1-4; v_gene: TRBV3-1/TRBV3-2; d_gene: TRBD1; abundance: -; CDR3aa: CASSQDRGLDEKLFF; CDR3nt: TGTGCCAGCAGCCAAGACAGGGGGCTTGATGAAAAACTGTTTTTT
j_gene: TRBJ2-5; v_gene: TRBV29-1; d_gene: -; abundance: -; CDR3aa: CSVEEQARRSAETQYF; CDR3nt: TGCAGCGTTGAAGAACAGGCTCGAAGGAGTGCGGAGACCCAGTACTTC
j_gene: TRBJ1-4; v_gene: TRBV6-5; d_gene: -; abundance: -; CDR3aa: CASAGRINEKLFF; CDR3nt: TGTGCCAGTGCGGGACGGATTAATGAAAAACTGTTTTTT
j_gene: TRBJ2-5; v_gene: TRBV4-2; d_gene: TRBD1; abundance: -; CDR3aa: CASSQGQGEASQETQYF; CDR3nt: TGTGCCAGCAGCCAAGGACAGGGGGAAGCCAGCCAAGAGACCCAGTACTTC
j_gene: TRBJ1-6; v_gene: TRBV6-5; d_gene: TRBD1; abundance: -; CDR3aa: CASSYPRTGRGSPLHF; CDR3nt: TGTGCCAGCAGTTACCCACGGACAGGGCGAGGCTCACCCCTCCACTTT
j_gene: TRBJ2-5; v_gene: TRBV12-3/TRBV12-4; d_gene: -; abundance: -; CDR3aa: CASSFGPETQYF; CDR3nt: TGTGCCAGCAGTTTTGGCCCGGAGACCCAGTACTTC
j_gene: TRBJ1-2; v_gene: TRBV28; d_gene: TRBD1; abundance: -; CDR3aa: CASSGPGQGGYGYTF; CDR3nt: TGTGCCAGCAGTGGGCCGGGACAGGGTGGGTATGGCTACACCTTC
j_gene: TRBJ2-3; v_gene: TRBV5-1; d_gene: -; abundance: -; CDR3aa: CASSLVAGTDTQYF; CDR3nt: TGCGCCAGCAGCTTGGTTGCGGGCACAGATACGCAGTATTTT
j_gene: TRBJ2-2; v_gene: TRBV6-4; d_gene: TRBD2; abundance: -; CDR3aa: CASSALAGPGELFF; CDR3nt: TGTGCCAGCAGTGCACTAGCGGGACCCGGGGAGCTGTTTTTT
j_gene: TRBJ2-7; v_gene: TRBV7-6; d_gene: TRBD2; abundance: few; CDR3aa: CASSLNGTSGRIEQYF; CDR3nt: TGTGCCAGCAGCTTAAATGGGACTAGCGGGAGGATTGAGCAGTACTTC
j_gene: TRBJ2-2; v_gene: TRBV10-2; d_gene: TRBD1; abundance: once; CDR3aa: CASSVETGLGTGELFF; CDR3nt: TGCGCCAGCAGCGTAGAGACAGGGCTCGGCACCGGGGAGCTGTTTTTT
j_gene: TRBJ1-5; v_gene: TRBV19; d_gene: -; abundance: few; CDR3aa: CASTALSGSNQPQHF; CDR3nt: TGTGCCAGTACCGCCCTTTCGGGGAGCAATCAGCCCCAGCATTTT
j_gene: TRBJ1-1; v_gene: TRBV10-3; d_gene: TRBD1; abundance: -; CDR3aa: CAISRQGARTEAFF; CDR3nt: TGTGCCATCAGTCGACAGGGGGCGCGGACTGAAGCTTTCTTT
j_gene: TRBJ1-1; v_gene: TRBV25-1; d_gene: -; abundance: -; CDR3aa: CASRPSGERARNTEAFF; CDR3nt: TGTGCCAGCAGACCGTCCGGCGAAAGAGCGCGGAACACTGAAGCTTTCTTT
j_gene: TRBJ1-6; v_gene: TRBV15; d_gene: -; abundance: -; CDR3aa: CATSRDRSATWYSPLHF; CDR3nt: TGTGCCACCAGCAGAGATCGTAGCGCGACCTGGTATTCACCCCTCCACTTT
j_gene: TRBJ2-5; v_gene: TRBV11-2; d_gene: TRBD1; abundance: -; CDR3aa: CASSPQGFKETQYF; CDR3nt: TGTGCCAGCAGCCCACAGGGGTTCAAGGAGACCCAGTACTTC
j_gene: TRBJ2-1; v_gene: TRBV6-5; d_gene: TRBD2; abundance: -; CDR3aa: CASIQRETAEQFF; CDR3nt: TGTGCCAGCATTCAGCGGGAGACAGCTGAGCAGTTCTTC
j_gene: TRBJ2-7; v_gene: TRBV2; d_gene: TRBD2; abundance: -; CDR3aa: CARMGLAGTYEQYF; CDR3nt: TGTGCCAGAATGGGACTAGCGGGGACCTACGAGCAGTACTTC
j_gene: TRBJ1-5; v_gene: TRBV7-9; d_gene: -; abundance: -; CDR3aa: CASSPTGSGQPQHF; CDR3nt: TGTGCCAGCAGCCCCACAGGGTCCGGTCAGCCCCAGCATTTT
j_gene: TRBJ1-1; v_gene: TRBV15; d_gene: -; abundance: -; CDR3aa: CATSVRVPTEAFF; CDR3nt: TGTGCCACCAGCGTCAGGGTCCCCACTGAAGCTTTCTTT
j_gene: TRBJ2-5; v_gene: TRBV28; d_gene: TRBD2; abundance: -; CDR3aa: CASSLPLAGGETQYF; CDR3nt: TGTGCCAGCAGTTTACCACTAGCGGGGGGGGAGACCCAGTACTTC
j_gene: TRBJ1-3; v_gene: TRBV7-2; d_gene: TRBD1; abundance: -; CDR3aa: CASSFEVSGQGWGNTIYF; CDR3nt: TGTGCCAGCAGCTTTGAAGTGTCCGGACAGGGGTGGGGAAACACCATATATTTT
j_gene: TRBJ2-2; v_gene: TRBV7-3; d_gene: TRBD1; abundance: -; CDR3aa: CASSPTGAGNTGELFF; CDR3nt: TGTGCCAGCAGCCCTACAGGGGCCGGGAACACCGGGGAGCTGTTTTTT
j_gene: TRBJ2-7; v_gene: TRBV11-2; d_gene: -; abundance: -; CDR3aa: CASSLEPNSLTYEQYF; CDR3nt: TGTGCCAGCAGCTTAGAACCAAACAGTTTAACCTACGAGCAGTACTTC
j_gene: TRBJ1-5; v_gene: TRBV6-2/TRBV6-3; d_gene: -; abundance: -; CDR3aa: CASSLHRDSNQPQHF; CDR3nt: TGTGCCAGCAGTCTTCACAGGGATAGCAATCAGCCCCAGCATTTT
j_gene: TRBJ2-2; v_gene: TRBV5-1; d_gene: TRBD1; abundance: -; CDR3aa: CASSFSGTGTGELFF; CDR3nt: TGCGCCAGCAGCTTCTCCGGGACAGGCACCGGGGAGCTGTTTTTT
j_gene: TRBJ1-1; v_gene: TRBV30; d_gene: -; abundance: -; CDR3aa: CAWSVVQGRGTEAFF; CDR3nt: TGTGCCTGGAGTGTAGTCCAGGGAAGGGGCACTGAAGCTTTCTTT
j_gene: TRBJ1-6; v_gene: TRBV18; d_gene: TRBD1; abundance: -; CDR3aa: CASSSGTGENSPLHF; CDR3nt: TGTGCCAGCTCATCCGGCACAGGGGAAAATTCACCCCTCCACTTT
j_gene: TRBJ2-1; v_gene: TRBV6-5; d_gene: -; abundance: -; CDR3aa: CASSRPRELRNEQFF; CDR3nt: TGTGCCAGCAGCCGACCTAGGGAGCTTCGCAATGAGCAGTTCTTC
j_gene: TRBJ2-7; v_gene: TRBV7-2; d_gene: -; abundance: few; CDR3aa: CASSLFPNNPSYEQYF; CDR3nt: TGTGCCAGCAGCTTGTTCCCAAACAATCCCTCCTACGAGCAGTACTTC
j_gene: TRBJ2-1; v_gene: TRBV19; d_gene: TRBD1; abundance: -; CDR3aa: CASSAGRGRTYNEQFF; CDR3nt: TGTGCCAGTAGCGCCGGCAGGGGGCGAACGTACAATGAGCAGTTCTTC
j_gene: TRBJ1-5; v_gene: TRBV19; d_gene: -; abundance: once; CDR3aa: CASSTTPTDPNQPQHF; CDR3nt: TGTGCCAGTAGTACCACCCCGACAGACCCTAATCAGCCCCAGCATTTT
j_gene: TRBJ2-5; v_gene: TRBV5-1; d_gene: -; abundance: -; CDR3aa: CASSQTPTETQYF; CDR3nt: TGCGCCAGCAGCCAGACTCCCACTGAGACCCAGTACTTC
j_gene: TRBJ1-6; v_gene: TRBV7-8; d_gene: TRBD1; abundance: -; CDR3aa: CASSPWGTGDSPLHF; CDR3nt: TGTGCCAGCAGCCCTTGGGGGACAGGCGATTCACCCCTCCACTTT
j_gene: TRBJ2-1; v_gene: TRBV2; d_gene: -; abundance: once; CDR3aa: CASGMEGSYNEQFF; CDR3nt: TGTGCCAGCGGGATGGAGGGCTCCTACAATGAGCAGTTCTTC
j_gene: TRBJ2-7; v_gene: TRBV6-5; d_gene: TRBD1; abundance: -; CDR3aa: CASSYRDRGYEQYF; CDR3nt: TGTGCCAGCAGTTACCGGGACAGGGGTTACGAGCAGTACTTC
j_gene: TRBJ1-1; v_gene: TRBV5-1; d_gene: TRBD1; abundance: -; CDR3aa: CASSPTTGDTEAFF; CDR3nt: TGCGCCAGCAGCCCGACGACAGGGGACACTGAAGCTTTCTTT